Sequencing of this TCR beta chain was carried out in a study of beta chain features in type 1 diabetes. Study outcomes and limitations: VDJ junctions from type 1 diabetes patients carried fewer insertions and larger deletions.

Germline CDR1 is MNHNY and CDR2 is SVGAGI (reference sequence). V was pared by 7 bases and J by 3 bases, with 6 bases between. The CDR3 is made up of 12 amino acids. The investigators reverse transcribed all of the isolated RNA, so they sequenced expressed TCRB transcripts. Only in-frame clones appear in the TCRdb table, and some are missing; sequencing was by immunoSEQ multiplex PCR. This sample yields about 150,000 clones, of which around 8% are seen a single time; 0.55% to 0.75% belongs to the top ten. Notes on this clone: The antigen is undetermined.

Sequenced sample: central memory CD4+ T cells from blood. The rearrangement joins TRBV6-6 to TRBJ2-2; the D gene is possibly TRBD1 (6 bases). The clonotype comes from a young man in good health. Written as DNA, the CDR3 is TGTGCCAGCAAGGGGGACACCGGGGAGCTGTTTTTT. It encodes CASKGDTGELFF.